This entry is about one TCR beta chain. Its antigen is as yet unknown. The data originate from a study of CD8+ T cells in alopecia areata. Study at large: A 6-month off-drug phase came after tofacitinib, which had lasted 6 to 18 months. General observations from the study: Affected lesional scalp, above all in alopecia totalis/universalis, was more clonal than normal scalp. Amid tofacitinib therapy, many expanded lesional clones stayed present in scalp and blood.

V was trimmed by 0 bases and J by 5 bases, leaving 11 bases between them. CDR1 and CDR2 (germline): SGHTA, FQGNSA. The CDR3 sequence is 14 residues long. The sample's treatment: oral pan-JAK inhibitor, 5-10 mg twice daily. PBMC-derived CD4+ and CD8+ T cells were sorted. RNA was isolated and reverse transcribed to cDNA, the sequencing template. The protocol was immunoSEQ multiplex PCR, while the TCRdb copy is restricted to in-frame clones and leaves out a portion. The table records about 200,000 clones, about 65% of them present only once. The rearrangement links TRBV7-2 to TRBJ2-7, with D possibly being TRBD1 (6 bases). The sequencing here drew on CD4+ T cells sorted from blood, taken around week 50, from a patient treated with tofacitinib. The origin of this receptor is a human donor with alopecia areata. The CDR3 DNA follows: TGTGCCAGCAGCTTAGCGGACAGTCCGCACGAGCAGTACTTC. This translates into CASSLADSPHEQYF. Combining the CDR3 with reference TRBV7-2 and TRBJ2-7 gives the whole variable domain GAGVSQSPSNKVTEKGKDVELRCDPISGHTALYWYRQSLGQGLEFLIYFQGNSAPDKSGLPSDRFSAERTGGSVSTLTIQRTQQEDSAVYLCASSLADSPHEQYFGPGTRLTVT.